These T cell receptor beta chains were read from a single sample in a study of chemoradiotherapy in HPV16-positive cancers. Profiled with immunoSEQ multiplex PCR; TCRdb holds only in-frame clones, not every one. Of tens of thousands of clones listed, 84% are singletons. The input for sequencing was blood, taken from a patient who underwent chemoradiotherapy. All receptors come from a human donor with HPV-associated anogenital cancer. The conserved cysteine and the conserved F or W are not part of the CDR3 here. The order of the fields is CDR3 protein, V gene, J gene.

CDR3 protein: SVGDADEQY
V gene: TRBV29-1
J gene: TRBJ2-7

CDR3 protein: ASTSRDRGNYGYT
V gene: TRBV19
J gene: TRBJ1-2

CDR3 protein: ASSQRTGVNEKLF
V gene: TRBV5-4
J gene: TRBJ1-4

CDR3 protein: ASSSSGGKSLQY
V gene: TRBV5-6
J gene: TRBJ2-3

CDR3 protein: ASSTGTGWVPYEQY
V gene: TRBV19
J gene: TRBJ2-7

CDR3 protein: ASRDTGANYGYT
V gene: TRBV2
J gene: TRBJ1-2

CDR3 protein: ASSKRQPDYYEQY
V gene: TRBV27
J gene: TRBJ2-7

CDR3 protein: ASSLSHSRRSPLH
V gene: TRBV5-8
J gene: TRBJ1-6

CDR3 protein: ASCMEGNFNEKLF
V gene: TRBV5-1
J gene: TRBJ1-4

CDR3 protein: ASRQGAGNIEGYT
V gene: TRBV19
J gene: TRBJ1-2

CDR3 protein: ASSYSGRDT
V gene: TRBV6-5
J gene: TRBJ1-2

CDR3 protein: ASSEMGGGYTEAF
V gene: TRBV2
J gene: TRBJ1-1

CDR3 protein: ASSLDESHNPGGVSSYNSPLH
V gene: TRBV5-1
J gene: TRBJ1-6

CDR3 protein: ASSIVGAAEAF
V gene: TRBV19
J gene: TRBJ1-1

CDR3 protein: ASRGGSAFPGDTQY
V gene: TRBV2
J gene: TRBJ2-3

CDR3 protein: ASSTHREGTEAF
V gene: TRBV19
J gene: TRBJ1-1

CDR3 protein: ASSEPGRAGKLF
V gene: TRBV2
J gene: TRBJ1-4

CDR3 protein: ASSQLDRASDGYT
V gene: TRBV4-1
J gene: TRBJ1-2

CDR3 protein: ASSQEVWTNYGYT
V gene: TRBV14
J gene: TRBJ1-2

CDR3 protein: ASSPYGTDTQY
V gene: TRBV7-6
J gene: TRBJ2-3

CDR3 protein: ASSLVGTDKEAF
V gene: TRBV5-8
J gene: TRBJ1-1

CDR3 protein: ASSITGSYNEQF
V gene: TRBV19
J gene: TRBJ2-1

CDR3 protein: ASSWRGRTGELF
V gene: TRBV7-2
J gene: TRBJ2-2

CDR3 protein: SVEYAHSGNTIY
V gene: TRBV29-1
J gene: TRBJ1-3

CDR3 protein: AIRRGTSNYGYT
V gene: TRBV19
J gene: TRBJ1-2

CDR3 protein: ASSLVGQGAHEQY
V gene: TRBV5-1
J gene: TRBJ2-7

CDR3 protein: ASSVRGLAGSETQY
V gene: TRBV2
J gene: TRBJ2-5

CDR3 protein: ASRRLGGTDTQY
V gene: TRBV5-1
J gene: TRBJ2-3

CDR3 protein: ASSARGYGYT
V gene: TRBV19
J gene: TRBJ1-2

CDR3 protein: ASSSSGGALPTQY
V gene: TRBV28
J gene: TRBJ2-3

CDR3 protein: ASSEAGGVYGYT
V gene: TRBV2
J gene: TRBJ1-2

CDR3 protein: ASSIVRDAEAF
V gene: TRBV19
J gene: TRBJ1-1

CDR3 protein: ASSQDHAAGGRNTQY
V gene: TRBV4-1
J gene: TRBJ2-3

CDR3 protein: ASSASTEYYGYT
V gene: TRBV27
J gene: TRBJ1-2

CDR3 protein: ASSLGLAISYEQY
V gene: TRBV5-5
J gene: TRBJ2-7

CDR3 protein: ASSFQGASTEAF
V gene: TRBV11-2
J gene: TRBJ1-1

CDR3 protein: ASSLGQSNYGYT
V gene: TRBV18
J gene: TRBJ1-2

CDR3 protein: ASSWGDGSPLH
V gene: TRBV9
J gene: TRBJ1-6

CDR3 protein: ASSTGRGRQETQY
V gene: TRBV5-1
J gene: TRBJ2-5

CDR3 protein: ASSATSGGTGDTQY
V gene: TRBV7-6
J gene: TRBJ2-3

CDR3 protein: ASGLDLAAGEQY
V gene: TRBV12-5
J gene: TRBJ2-7

CDR3 protein: ASSPRTQTGGLVKNIQY
V gene: TRBV7-9
J gene: TRBJ2-4

CDR3 protein: ASSLDQYSTEAF
V gene: TRBV7-2
J gene: TRBJ1-1

CDR3 protein: ASSVGTGDEKLF
V gene: TRBV19
J gene: TRBJ1-4

CDR3 protein: AWRETYNSPLH
V gene: TRBV30
J gene: TRBJ1-6

CDR3 protein: ASSLKGPGTDTQY
V gene: TRBV7-2
J gene: TRBJ2-3

CDR3 protein: ASSAKGGSGSGYT
V gene: TRBV5-4
J gene: TRBJ1-2

CDR3 protein: ASSGVGETGTNEKLF
V gene: TRBV9
J gene: TRBJ1-4

CDR3 protein: ASSLYASGAETQY
V gene: TRBV5-1
J gene: TRBJ2-5

CDR3 protein: ASSIDHVVGTGFSDEQF
V gene: TRBV19
J gene: TRBJ2-1

CDR3 protein: AWSSDVGGADNEQF
V gene: TRBV30
J gene: TRBJ2-1

CDR3 protein: ASSPIVLETQY
V gene: TRBV7-9
J gene: TRBJ2-5

CDR3 protein: ASSPGTALPLH
V gene: TRBV7-6
J gene: TRBJ1-6

CDR3 protein: ASSLAMTGRNTEAF
V gene: TRBV5-4
J gene: TRBJ1-1

CDR3 protein: ASSPEGPQETQY
V gene: TRBV7-8
J gene: TRBJ2-5